The source of this T cell receptor beta chain is a study of cytomegalovirus exposure and HLA in healthy donors. CDR1 is MNHEY, CDR2 SVGAGI, per germline. The CDR3 covers 15 residues. Trimming removed 2 bases from V and 0 bases from J, with 8 bases in between. This clone was counted a few times. Its antigen remains unknown. Study-level points and caveats: When analyzed later, a missense DCLRE1C variant was found to be linked to TCR beta V- and J-gene trimming.

The PCR used 60 Vbeta and 13 Jbeta primers. The repertoire was sequenced with immunoSEQ multiplex PCR; TCRdb's copy has only in-frame clones and lacks some. The data contain 60,000 to 90,000 clones, about 70% of them singletons. V gene TRBV6-5 combines with J gene TRBJ1-5; D ambiguous. The origin of this receptor is a man in his forties in good health and CMV-seropositive. The material sequenced was PBMCs. The CDR3 region is CASSYGPNSNQPQHF. In DNA form, the CDR3 reads TGTGCCAGCAGTTACGGGCCTAATAGCAATCAGCCCCAGCATTTT.